This entry is about one T cell receptor beta chain. Its antigen remains unknown. It was with 60 Vbeta and 13 Jbeta primers that the PCR ran. TCRdb keeps only in-frame clones here, not all; method: immunoSEQ multiplex PCR. The sample holds around 190,000 clones, around nine tenths seen once. This specimen comes from a study of cytomegalovirus exposure and HLA in healthy donors. General study findings and limits: TCR beta V- and J-gene trimming, according to a later analysis, was linked to a missense DCLRE1C variant. Reports indicated that the classifier achieved high specificity and sensitivity in diagnosing cytomegalovirus status.

The sequenced sample consisted of PBMCs. This receptor was obtained from a woman aged 18-35 years in good health and CMV-seronegative.

Written as DNA, the CDR3 is TGTGCCAGTAGTATTGCATTAGGGAGAAGCAATCAGCCCCAGCATTTT. As protein: CASSIALGRSNQPQHF. The rearrangement links TRBV19 to TRBJ1-5; D unresolved. The CDR3 is made up of 16 amino acids. Per the germline V gene, CDR1 is LNHDA and CDR2 is SQIVND (reference sequence). The germline V and J ends were trimmed by 3 bases and 1 base, with 13 bases remaining between them.